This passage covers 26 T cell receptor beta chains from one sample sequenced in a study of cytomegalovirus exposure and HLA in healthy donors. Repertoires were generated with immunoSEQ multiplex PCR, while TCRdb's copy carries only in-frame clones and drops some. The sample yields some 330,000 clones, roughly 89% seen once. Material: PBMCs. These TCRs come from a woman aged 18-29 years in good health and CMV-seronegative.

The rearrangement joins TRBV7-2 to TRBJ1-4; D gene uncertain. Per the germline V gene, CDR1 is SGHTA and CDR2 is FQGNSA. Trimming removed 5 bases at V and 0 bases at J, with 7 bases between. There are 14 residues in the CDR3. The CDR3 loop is CASSGLATNEKLFF. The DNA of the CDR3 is TGTGCCAGCAGCGGACTTGCAACTAATGAAAAACTGTTTTTT. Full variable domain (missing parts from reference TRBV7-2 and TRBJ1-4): GAGVSQSPSNKVTEKGKDVELRCDPISGHTALYWYRQSLGQGLEFLIYFQGNSAPDKSGLPSDRFSAERTGGSVSTLTIQRTQQEDSAVYLCASSGLATNEKLFFGSGTQLSVL.

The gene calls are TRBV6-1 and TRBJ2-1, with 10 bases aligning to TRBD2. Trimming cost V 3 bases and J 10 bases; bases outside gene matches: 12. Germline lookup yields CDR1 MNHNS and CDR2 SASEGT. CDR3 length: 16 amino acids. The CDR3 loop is CASSDVLAGEGWEQFF. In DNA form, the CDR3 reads TGTGCCAGCAGTGATGTTCTAGCGGGAGAGGGCTGGGAGCAGTTCTTC.

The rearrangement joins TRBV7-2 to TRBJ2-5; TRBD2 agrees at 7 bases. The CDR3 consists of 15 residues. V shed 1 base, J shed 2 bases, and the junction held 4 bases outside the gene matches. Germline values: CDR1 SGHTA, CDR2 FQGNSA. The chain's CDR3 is CASSLVTSAQETQYF. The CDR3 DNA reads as TGTGCCAGCAGCTTAGTCACTAGCGCACAAGAGACCCAGTACTTC.

The CDR3 loop is CASSPRLAGGSTDTQYF. CDR3 DNA sequence: TGTGCCAGCAGCCCACGACTAGCGGGAGGGAGCACAGATACGCAGTATTTT. This rearrangement joins TRBV9 to TRBJ2-3; 14 bases agree with TRBD2. Trimming cost V 4 bases and J 0 bases; bases outside gene matches: 4. Germline CDR1 is SGDLS and CDR2 is YYNGEE. The CDR3 sequence is 17 residues long.

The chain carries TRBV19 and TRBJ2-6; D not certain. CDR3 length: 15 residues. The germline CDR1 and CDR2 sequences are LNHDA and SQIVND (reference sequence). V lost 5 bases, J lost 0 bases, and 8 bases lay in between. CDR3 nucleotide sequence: TGTGCCAGTAGTGCCTTGAGCTCTGGGGCCAACGTCCTGACTTTC. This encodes CASSALSSGANVLTF.

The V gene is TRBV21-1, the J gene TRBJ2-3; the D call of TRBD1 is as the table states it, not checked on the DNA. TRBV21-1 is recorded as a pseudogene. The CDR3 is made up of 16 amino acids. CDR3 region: CASSDGLDSPGDTQYF. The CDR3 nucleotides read TGTGCCAGCAGCGACGGGTTGGACAGTCCAGGGGATACGCAGTATTTT.

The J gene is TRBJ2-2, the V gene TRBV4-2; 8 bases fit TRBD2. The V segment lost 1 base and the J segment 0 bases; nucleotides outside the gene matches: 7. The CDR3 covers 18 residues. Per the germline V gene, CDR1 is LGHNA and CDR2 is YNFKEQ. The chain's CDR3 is CASSQAGTGGPNTGELFF. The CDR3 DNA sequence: TGTGCCAGCAGCCAAGCGGGGACGGGAGGGCCGAACACCGGGGAGCTGTTTTTT.

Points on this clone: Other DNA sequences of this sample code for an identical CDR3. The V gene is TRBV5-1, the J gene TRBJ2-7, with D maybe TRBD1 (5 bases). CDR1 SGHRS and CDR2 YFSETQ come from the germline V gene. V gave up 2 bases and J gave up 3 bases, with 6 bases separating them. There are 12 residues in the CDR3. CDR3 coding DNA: TGCGCCAGCAGCTTAACAGGCTACGAGCAGTACTTC. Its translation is CASSLTGYEQYF.

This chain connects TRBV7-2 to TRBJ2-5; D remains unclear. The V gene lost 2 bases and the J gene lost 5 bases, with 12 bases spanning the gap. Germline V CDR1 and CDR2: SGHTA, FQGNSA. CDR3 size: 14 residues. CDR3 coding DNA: TGTGCCAGCAGCTTATCGGGTGCTTCGGAGACCCAGTACTTC. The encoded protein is CASSLSGASETQYF.

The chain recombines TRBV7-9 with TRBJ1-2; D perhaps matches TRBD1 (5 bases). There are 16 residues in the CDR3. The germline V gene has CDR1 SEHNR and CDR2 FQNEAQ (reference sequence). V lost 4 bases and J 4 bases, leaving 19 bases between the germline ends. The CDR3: CASSSFRRGGVYGYTF. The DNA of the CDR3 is TGTGCCAGCAGCTCCTTCCGGAGGGGAGGTGTCTATGGCTACACCTTC.

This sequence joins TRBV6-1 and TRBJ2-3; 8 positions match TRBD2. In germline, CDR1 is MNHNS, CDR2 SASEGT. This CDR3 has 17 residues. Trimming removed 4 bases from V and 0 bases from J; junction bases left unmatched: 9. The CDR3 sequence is CASSGGLAGLSTDTQYF. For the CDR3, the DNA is TGTGCCAGCAGTGGGGGGCTAGCGGGCCTGAGCACAGATACGCAGTATTTT.

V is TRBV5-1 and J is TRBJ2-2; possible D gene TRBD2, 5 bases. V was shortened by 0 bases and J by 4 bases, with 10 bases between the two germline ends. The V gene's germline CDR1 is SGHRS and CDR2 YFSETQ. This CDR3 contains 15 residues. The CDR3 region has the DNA TGCGCCAGCAGCTTGGGACGGGAAGGCACCGGGGAGCTGTTTTTT. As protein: CASSLGREGTGELFF.

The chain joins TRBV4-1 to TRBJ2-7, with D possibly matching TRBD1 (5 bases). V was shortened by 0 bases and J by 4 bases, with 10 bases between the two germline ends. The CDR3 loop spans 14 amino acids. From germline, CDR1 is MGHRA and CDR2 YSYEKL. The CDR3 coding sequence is TGCGCCAGCAGCCAAGATTGGGGCAGGTACGAGCAGTACTTC. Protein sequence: CASSQDWGRYEQYF.

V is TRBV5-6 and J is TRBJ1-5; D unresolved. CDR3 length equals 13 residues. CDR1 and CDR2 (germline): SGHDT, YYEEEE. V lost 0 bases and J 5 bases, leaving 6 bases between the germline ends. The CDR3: CASSLGQDQPQHF. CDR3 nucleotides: TGTGCCAGCAGCTTGGGGCAAGATCAGCCCCAGCATTTT.

CDR3 sequence: CASSWTGDLQETQYF. CDR3 coding DNA: TGTGCCAGCAGTTGGACAGGGGACCTCCAAGAGACCCAGTACTTC. This sequence joins TRBV6-1 and TRBJ2-5; 9 bases line up with TRBD1. Germline CDR1 reads MNHNS; CDR2 reads SASEGT. The length of the CDR3 is 15 residues. V shed 5 bases and J 1 base; nucleotides not matched to a gene: 5.

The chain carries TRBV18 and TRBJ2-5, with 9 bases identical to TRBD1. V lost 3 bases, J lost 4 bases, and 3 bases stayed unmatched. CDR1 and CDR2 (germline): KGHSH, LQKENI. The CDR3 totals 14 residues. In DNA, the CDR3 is TGTGCCAGCTCACCCGGACAGGGGAGAGAGACCCAGTACTTC. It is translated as CASSPGQGRETQYF.

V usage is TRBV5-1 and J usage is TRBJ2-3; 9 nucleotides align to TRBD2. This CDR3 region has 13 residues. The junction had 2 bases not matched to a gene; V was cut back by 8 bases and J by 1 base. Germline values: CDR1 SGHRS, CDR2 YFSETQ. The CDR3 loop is CASRTSGTDTQYF. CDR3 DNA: TGCGCCAGTCGGACTAGCGGCACAGATACGCAGTATTTT. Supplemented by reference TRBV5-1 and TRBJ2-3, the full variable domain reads KAGVTQTPRYLIKTRGQQVTLSCSPISGHRSVSWYQQTPGQGLQFLFEYFSETQRNKGNFPGRFSGRQFSNSRSEMNVSTLELGDSALYLCASRTSGTDTQYFGPGTRLTVL.

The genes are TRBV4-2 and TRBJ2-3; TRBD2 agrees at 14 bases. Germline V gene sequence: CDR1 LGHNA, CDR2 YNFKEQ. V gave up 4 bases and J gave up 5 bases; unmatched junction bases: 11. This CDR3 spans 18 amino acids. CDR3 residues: CASSPRGETSGRGDTQYF. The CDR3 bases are TGTGCCAGCAGCCCGAGGGGGGAGACTAGCGGGAGGGGAGATACGCAGTATTTT.

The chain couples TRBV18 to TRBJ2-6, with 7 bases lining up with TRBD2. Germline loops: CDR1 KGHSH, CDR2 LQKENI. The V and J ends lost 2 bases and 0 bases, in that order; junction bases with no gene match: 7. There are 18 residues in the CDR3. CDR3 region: CASSPVLADRSGANVLTF. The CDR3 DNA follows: TGTGCCAGCTCACCAGTTCTAGCGGACCGCTCTGGGGCCAACGTCCTGACTTTC.

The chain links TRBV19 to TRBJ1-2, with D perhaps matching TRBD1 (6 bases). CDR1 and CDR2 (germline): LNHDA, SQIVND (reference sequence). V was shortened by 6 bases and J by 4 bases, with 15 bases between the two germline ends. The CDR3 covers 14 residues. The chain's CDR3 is CASRADRNIYGYTF. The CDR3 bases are TGTGCCAGTAGAGCCGACAGGAATATCTATGGCTACACCTTC.

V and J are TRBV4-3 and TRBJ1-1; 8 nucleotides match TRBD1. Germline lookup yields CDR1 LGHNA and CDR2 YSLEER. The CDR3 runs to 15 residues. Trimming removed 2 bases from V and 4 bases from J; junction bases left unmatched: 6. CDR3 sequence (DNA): TGCGCCAGCAGCCAAACCCCAGGGGGCGGCACTGAAGCTTTCTTT. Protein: CASSQTPGGGTEAFF.

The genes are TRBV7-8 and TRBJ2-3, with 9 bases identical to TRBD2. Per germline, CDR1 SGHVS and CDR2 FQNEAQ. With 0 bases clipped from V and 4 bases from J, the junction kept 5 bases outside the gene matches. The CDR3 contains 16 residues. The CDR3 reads CASSLAVAGVPDTQYF. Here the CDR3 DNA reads TGTGCCAGCAGCTTAGCGGTAGCGGGGGTTCCAGATACGCAGTATTTT.

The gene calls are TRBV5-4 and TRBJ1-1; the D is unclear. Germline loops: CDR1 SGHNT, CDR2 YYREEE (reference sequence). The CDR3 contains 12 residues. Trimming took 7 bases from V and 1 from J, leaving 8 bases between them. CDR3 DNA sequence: TGTGCCAGCGGGCAACAGAACACTGAAGCTTTCTTT. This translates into CASGQQNTEAFF.

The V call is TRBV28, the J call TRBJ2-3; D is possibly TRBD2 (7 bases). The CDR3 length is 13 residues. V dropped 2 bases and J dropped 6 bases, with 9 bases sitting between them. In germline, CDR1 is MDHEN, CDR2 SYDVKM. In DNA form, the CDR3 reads TGTGCCAGCAGTTTAGGGGGGGCTGATACGCAGTATTTT. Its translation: CASSLGGADTQYF.

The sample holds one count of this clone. CDR3 sequence reads: CASSPREWGYTF. The CDR3 coding sequence is TGTGCCAGCAGTCCCCGAGAATGGGGCTACACCTTC. The V call is TRBV7-2, the J call TRBJ1-2; D is unresolved. The V gene's germline CDR1 is SGHTA and CDR2 FQGNSA. V lost 6 bases and J lost 8, with 13 bases in between. The CDR3 covers 12 residues.

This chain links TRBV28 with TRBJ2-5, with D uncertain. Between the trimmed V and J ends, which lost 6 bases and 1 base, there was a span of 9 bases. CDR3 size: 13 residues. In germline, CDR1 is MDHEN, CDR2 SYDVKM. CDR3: CASSQTSQETQYF. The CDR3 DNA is TGTGCCAGCAGCCAAACTTCCCAAGAGACCCAGTACTTC.